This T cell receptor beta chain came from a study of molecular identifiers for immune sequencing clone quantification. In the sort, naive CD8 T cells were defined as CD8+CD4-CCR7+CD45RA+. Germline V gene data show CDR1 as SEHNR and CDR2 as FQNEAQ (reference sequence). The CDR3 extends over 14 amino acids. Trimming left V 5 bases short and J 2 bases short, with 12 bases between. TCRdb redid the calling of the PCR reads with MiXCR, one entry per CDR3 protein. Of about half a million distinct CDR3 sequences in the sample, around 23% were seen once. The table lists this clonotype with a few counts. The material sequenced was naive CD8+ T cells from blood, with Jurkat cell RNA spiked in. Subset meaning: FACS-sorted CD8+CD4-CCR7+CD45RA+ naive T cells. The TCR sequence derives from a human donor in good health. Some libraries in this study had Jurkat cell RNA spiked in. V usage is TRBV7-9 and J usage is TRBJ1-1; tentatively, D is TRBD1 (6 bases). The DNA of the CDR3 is TGTGCCAGCAGCGGAAGGACAGATAACACTGAAGCTTTCTTT. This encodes CASSGRTDNTEAFF. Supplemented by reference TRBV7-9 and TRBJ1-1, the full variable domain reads DTGVSQNPRHKITKRGQNVTFRCDPISEHNRLYWYRQTLGQGPEFLTYFQNEAQLEKSRLLSDRFSAERPKGSFSTLEIQRTEQGDSAMYLCASSGRTDNTEAFFGQGTRLTVV.